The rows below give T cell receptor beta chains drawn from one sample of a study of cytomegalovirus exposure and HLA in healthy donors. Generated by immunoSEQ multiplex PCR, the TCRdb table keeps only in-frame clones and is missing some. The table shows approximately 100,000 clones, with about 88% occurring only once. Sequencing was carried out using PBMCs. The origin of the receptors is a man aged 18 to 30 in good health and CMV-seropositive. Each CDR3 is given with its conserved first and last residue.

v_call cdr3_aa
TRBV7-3 CASSLFQGEKLFF
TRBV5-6 CASSSGTDLWEQYF
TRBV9 CASSRRQGGNTGELFF
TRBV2 CASSEGAQPQHF
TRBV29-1 CSVTGKNSANEQFF
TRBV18 CASSPQRGGGNEQFF
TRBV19 CASRTTGVTEAFF
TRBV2 CASSPDRNSYNEQFF
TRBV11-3 CASSLDGGYNEQFF
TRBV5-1 CASSLGGSRGDTEAFF
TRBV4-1 CASAQSTDNQETQYF
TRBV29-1 CSAISGAPKTNTGELFF
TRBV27 CASSGLTGTTDTQYF
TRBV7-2 CASSLGSGRASYEQYF
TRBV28 CASSLTGTAETEAFF
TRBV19 CASSTQDEKYEQYF
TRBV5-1 CASSSTGQDIQETQYF
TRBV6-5 CASSGVNTGELFF
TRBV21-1 CASSHGDSAHGYTF
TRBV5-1 CASSLGGQAGYEQYF
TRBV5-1 CASSLGELAGSYEQYF
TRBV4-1 CASSQDGTSGEPYYEQYF
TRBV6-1 CASSEPAGGISATNEKLFF
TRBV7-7 CASSLTEGADYEQYF
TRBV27 CASSSAGQIYSYTF
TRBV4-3 CASSQDLVRTSGRLGETQYF
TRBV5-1 CASSTGQGKGNTIYF
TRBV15 CATSRVGTGGETQYF
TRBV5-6 CASSYRDRDGGNQPQHF
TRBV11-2 CASSLDLAPFF
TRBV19 CASSTTGQSYQPQHF
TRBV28 CASRIQDYEQYF
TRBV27 CASSAAGTGIAETQYF
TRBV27 CASRTGLAGGDTQYF
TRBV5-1 CASSGRGAADTQYF
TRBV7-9 CASSLNRPGETQYF
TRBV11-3 CASSPAPLNLLRGHEQYF
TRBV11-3 CASSISLGGSTDTQYF
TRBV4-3 CASSQVTAVSEAFF
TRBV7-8 CASSIVEGGGTEAFF
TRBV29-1 CSVEGGGQGWYF
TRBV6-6 CASTQIREEPQHF
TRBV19 CASSIDRGRNSPLHF
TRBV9 CASSPRRSQETQYF
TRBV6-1 CASSGDRIEKLFF
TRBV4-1 CASSPGTQSSYEQYF
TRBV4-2 CASSQDLAPEKFF
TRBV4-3 CASSQDRGQGDSPLHF